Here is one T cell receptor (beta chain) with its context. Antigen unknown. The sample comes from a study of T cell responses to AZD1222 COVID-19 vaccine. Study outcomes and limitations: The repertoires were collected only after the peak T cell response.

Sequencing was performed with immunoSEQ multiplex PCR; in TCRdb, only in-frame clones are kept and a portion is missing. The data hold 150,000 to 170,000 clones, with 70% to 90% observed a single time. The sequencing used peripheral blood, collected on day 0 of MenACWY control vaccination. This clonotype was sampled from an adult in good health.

The CDR3 nucleotides read TGTGCCAGCAGTAGGGGACTTAGCACAGATACGCAGTATTTT. Protein: CASSRGLSTDTQYF. This chain connects TRBV5-6 to TRBJ2-3; perhaps TRBD2 as D (6 bases). Trimming removed 5 bases from V and 0 bases from J, with 10 bases in between. CDR3 length equals 14 residues. Germline values: CDR1 SGHDT, CDR2 YYEEEE.